A selection of T cell receptor beta chains follows, all from one sample in a study of cytomegalovirus exposure and HLA in healthy donors. Sequenced by immunoSEQ multiplex PCR; TCRdb stores in-frame clones only, minus some. The repertoire holds roughly 180,000 clones, with around four fifths as singletons. Source material: PBMCs. The receptors originated from a woman aged 30 to 39 in good health and CMV-seronegative. Both conserved end residues are part of each CDR3. Each record gives: J gene, V gene, CDR3 length, clone size, D gene, CDR3 protein, CDR3 DNA. A D gene is named only where the DNA matches it firmly. Size is omitted from some rows. Given values are once, few, many or a class for expanded clones.

TRBJ1-3	TRBV29-1	13	NA	NA	CSAKDRIGNTIYF	TGCAGCGCCAAAGACAGGATCGGAAACACCATATATTTT
TRBJ1-1	TRBV6-5	13	NA	NA	CASRPRGNTEAFF	TGTGCCAGCAGGCCCCGGGGTAACACTGAAGCTTTCTTT
TRBJ1-2	TRBV7-9	15	NA	TRBD1	CASTQGDRATYGYTF	TGTGCCAGTACCCAAGGGGACAGGGCTACCTATGGCTACACCTTC
TRBJ2-1	TRBV15	17	few	TRBD2	CATSRDFLAGVGNEQFF	TGTGCCACCAGCAGAGATTTTCTAGCGGGGGTGGGGAATGAGCAGTTCTTC
TRBJ2-1	TRBV10-3	13	NA	NA	CAISDVIYNEQFF	TGTGCCATCAGTGACGTTATCTACAATGAGCAGTTCTTC
TRBJ2-1	TRBV13	15	NA	TRBD1	CASSFVGTGDNEQFF	TGTGCCAGCAGCTTCGTCGGGACAGGGGACAATGAGCAGTTCTTC
TRBJ2-7	TRBV6-4	13	once	NA	CASSEGPNYEQYF	TGTGCCAGCAGTGAGGGCCCAAACTACGAGCAGTACTTC
TRBJ2-7	TRBV7-9	15	NA	NA	CASSDLQSSSYEQYF	TGTGCCAGCAGCGACCTACAGTCAAGCTCCTACGAGCAGTACTTC
TRBJ1-3	TRBV30	14	NA	NA	CAWSVRGGGNTIYF	TGTGCCTGGAGTGTACGGGGGGGCGGAAACACCATATATTTT
TRBJ2-1	TRBV9	16	NA	NA	CASSERTGSSYNEQFF	TGTGCCAGCAGCGAACGCACAGGGAGCTCCTACAATGAGCAGTTCTTC
TRBJ1-2	TRBV7-9	15	NA	TRBD1	CASSSQGTGTYGYTF	TGTGCCAGCAGCTCTCAGGGGACAGGGACCTATGGCTACACCTTC
TRBJ2-3	TRBV6-6	11	NA	NA	CASIQGSTQYF	TGTGCCAGCATCCAGGGAAGCACGCAGTATTTT
TRBJ1-6	TRBV5-4	16	NA	NA	CASSFGTPTTRSPLHF	TGTGCCAGCAGCTTTGGGACTCCTACCACCCGGTCACCCCTCCACTTT
TRBJ1-5	TRBV7-9	14	NA	NA	CASSLGQTNQPQHF	TGTGCCAGCAGCTTAGGACAGACTAATCAGCCCCAGCATTTT
TRBJ1-5	TRBV5-1	13	NA	NA	CASSLDLAQPQHF	TGCGCCAGCAGCTTGGATCTAGCTCAGCCCCAGCATTTT
TRBJ2-5	TRBV11-2	16	NA	TRBD1	CASSLGGTGRSETQYF	TGTGCCAGCAGCTTAGGGGGGACAGGGAGGTCAGAGACCCAGTACTTC
TRBJ1-4	TRBV27	14	NA	TRBD1	CASTWTGTNEKLFF	TGTGCCAGCACCTGGACAGGGACTAATGAAAAACTGTTTTTT
TRBJ1-5	TRBV7-2	14	few	TRBD1	CASSSDRGNQPQHF	TGTGCCAGCAGCTCCGACAGGGGGAATCAGCCCCAGCATTTT
TRBJ1-1	TRBV7-3	13	NA	NA	CASSFGRGTEAFF	TGTGCCAGCAGCTTTGGAAGGGGCACTGAAGCTTTCTTT
TRBJ1-1	TRBV5-5	13	NA	NA	CASSSRVNTEAFF	TGTGCCAGCAGCTCCCGGGTCAACACTGAAGCTTTCTTT
TRBJ2-5	TRBV18	14	NA	TRBD1	CASSRRDREETQYF	TGTGCCAGCTCACGTCGGGACAGGGAAGAGACCCAGTACTTC
TRBJ1-5	TRBV7-9	15	NA	NA	CASSLGGDPLQPQHF	TGTGCCAGCAGCTTAGGGGGAGATCCCTTACAGCCCCAGCATTTT
TRBJ2-2	TRBV2	18	NA	NA	CASSDGMQGWINTGELFF	TGTGCCAGCAGTGATGGGATGCAGGGATGGATAAACACCGGGGAGCTGTTTTTT
TRBJ2-7	TRBV29-1	15	NA	TRBD1	CSVDSFRTGVYEQYF	TGCAGCGTTGACTCCTTTCGGACAGGGGTGTACGAGCAGTACTTC
TRBJ1-2	TRBV7-9	13	NA	TRBD1	CASSLRETGGYTF	TGTGCCAGCAGCTTGAGGGAGACAGGGGGCTACACCTTC
TRBJ1-1	TRBV15	16	NA	TRBD1	CATTPGQGYSIPEAFF	TGTGCCACCACCCCGGGACAGGGTTACTCAATCCCTGAAGCTTTCTTT
TRBJ2-2	TRBV7-7	17	NA	TRBD2	CASSPVLAGGYTGELFF	TGTGCCAGCAGCCCTGTCCTAGCGGGGGGTTACACCGGGGAGCTGTTTTTT
TRBJ2-7	TRBV12-5	13	NA	NA	CASGLQGIYEQYF	TGTGCTAGTGGTTTGCAGGGGATCTACGAGCAGTACTTC
TRBJ1-6	TRBV6-5	13	NA	NA	CASRRGRGSPLHF	TGTGCCAGCAGGAGGGGCAGGGGATCACCCCTCCACTTT
TRBJ2-7	TRBV5-4	14	once	TRBD1	CASSRTGSINEQYF	TGTGCCAGCAGCAGGACAGGGTCCATCAACGAGCAGTACTTC
TRBJ2-5	TRBV5-1	12	NA	NA	CASRRPQETQYF	TGCGCCAGCAGGCGCCCTCAAGAGACCCAGTACTTC
TRBJ2-7	TRBV7-8	14	NA	NA	CASSSTRQAHEQYF	TGTGCCAGCAGCTCTACGAGACAGGCCCACGAGCAGTACTTC
TRBJ2-7	TRBV7-2	14	NA	TRBD2	CASSRTRTKEEQYF	TGTGCCAGCAGCCGGACTAGAACAAAAGAGGAGCAGTACTTC
TRBJ2-3	TRBV4-3	15	NA	TRBD2	CASSQSGISTDTQYF	TGCGCCAGCAGCCAAAGCGGGATAAGCACAGATACGCAGTATTTT
TRBJ2-7	TRBV5-1	13	NA	TRBD1	CASSWGDRYEQYF	TGCGCCAGCAGCTGGGGGGACAGGTACGAGCAGTACTTC
TRBJ1-2	TRBV29-1	15	few	NA	CSVNMAGKGDYGYTF	TGCAGCGTTAATATGGCGGGGAAGGGTGACTATGGCTACACCTTC
TRBJ1-5	TRBV7-9	16	NA	NA	CASSLAPGPLGQPQHF	TGTGCCAGCAGCTTAGCGCCTGGTCCCCTCGGTCAGCCCCAGCATTTT
TRBJ1-4	TRBV4-2	16	NA	TRBD1	CASSQTGGRTNEKLFF	TGTGCCAGCAGCCAGACAGGGGGCCGCACTAATGAAAAACTGTTTTTT
TRBJ2-7	TRBV10-1	14	once	TRBD1	CASSDGTGTYEQYF	TGCGCCAGCAGTGACGGGACAGGTACCTACGAGCAGTACTTC
TRBJ2-7	TRBV7-2	16	NA	TRBD2	CASSLVPAGVVYEQYF	TGTGCCAGCAGCTTAGTACCGGCGGGAGTGGTCTACGAGCAGTACTTC
TRBJ1-1	TRBV15	17	NA	TRBD1	CATSRGETGALNTEAFF	TGTGCCACCAGCAGGGGAGAGACAGGGGCGTTGAACACTGAAGCTTTCTTT
TRBJ2-2	TRBV29-1	14	NA	NA	CSATRQANTGELFF	TGCAGCGCGACCAGACAGGCCAACACCGGGGAGCTGTTTTTT